These 11 T cell receptor beta chains originate from one sample sequenced in a study of T cell responses to AZD1222 COVID-19 vaccine. Only in-frame clones appear in the TCRdb table, and some are missing; sequencing was by immunoSEQ multiplex PCR. Here the sample spans 120,000 or so clones, approximately 83% being singletons. Sequenced here: peripheral blood, sampled on day 0 of AZD1222 vaccination. The receptors derive from an adult in good health.

The V gene is TRBV5-1, the J gene TRBJ1-1, with D unresolved. V was clipped by 1 base and J by 0 bases, with 10 bases between them. Germline V CDR1 and CDR2: SGHRS, YFSETQ. The CDR3 spans 15 residues. For the CDR3, the DNA is TGCGCCAGCAGCTTGAGTAGTAGCATGAACACTGAAGCTTTCTTT. It is translated as CASSLSSSMNTEAFF.

V usage is TRBV6-1 and J usage is TRBJ1-5; the D gene is possibly TRBD1 (5 bases). This CDR3 region has 14 residues. Trimming left V 1 base short and J 6 bases short, with 10 bases between. Germline V lookup: CDR1 MNHNS, CDR2 SASEGT. DNA for the CDR3: TGTGCCAGCAGTGAAGGGTCAGGGCTTCAGCCCCAGCATTTT. Protein: CASSEGSGLQPQHF.

The J gene is TRBJ2-7, the V gene TRBV9, with TRBD2 identical over 8 bases. The trim removed 0 bases at V and 5 bases at J, leaving 7 bases unmatched. This CDR3 region has 15 residues. CDR1 is SGDLS, CDR2 YYNGEE, per germline. The CDR3 loop reads CASSVDIGGAHEQYF. CDR3 coding DNA: TGTGCCAGCAGCGTAGATATCGGGGGGGCCCACGAGCAGTACTTC.

The J gene is TRBJ1-2, the V gene TRBV7-3; the match to TRBD1 covers 8 bases. The germline V gene has CDR1 SGHTA and CDR2 FQGTGA. The CDR3 extends over 18 amino acids. With V trimmed by 1 base and J by 3 bases, 13 bases remained unmatched. The CDR3 nucleotides read TGTGCCAGCAGCTTAAACCCCAGGGGGCGCGGAGGGGACTATGGCTACACCTTC. Residues: CASSLNPRGRGGDYGYTF.

This chain connects TRBV5-1 to TRBJ2-5; 9 bases fit TRBD1. The CDR3 runs 14 residues. Germline V gene lookup returns CDR1 SGHRS and CDR2 YFSETQ. After removal of 4 bases from V and 5 bases from J, the junction contained 6 bases not matched to a gene. This CDR3 is CASSQQGASETQYF. The CDR3 region has the DNA TGCGCCAGCAGCCAACAGGGGGCTTCGGAGACCCAGTACTTC.

The chain combines TRBV12-3 or TRBV12-4 with TRBJ2-3; either TRBD1 or TRBD2 may supply D (5 bases each). V gave up 10 bases and J gave up 6 bases, with 17 bases separating them. The CDR3 consists of 13 residues. CDR3 region: CATREGWYDTQYF. DNA of the CDR3: TGTGCCACCCGAGAGGGGTGGTACGATACGCAGTATTTT.

This chain uses TRBV6-5 with TRBJ2-3; no definite D call. Trimming pared 2 bases from V and 4 bases from J, leaving 10 bases between. The CDR3 has 14 amino acids. The germline V gene encodes CDR1 MNHEY and CDR2 SVGAGI. DNA for the CDR3: TGTGCCAGCAGTTACACGTCAGGTTCAGATACGCAGTATTTT. Translated, it gives CASSYTSGSDTQYF.

This clone was recorded once. This sequence joins TRBV10-3 and TRBJ1-1; D remains ambiguous. The length of the CDR3 is 15 residues. V was cut by 2 bases and J by 1 base, with 11 bases left in between. CDR1 and CDR2 (germline): ENHRY, SYGVKD. CDR3 sequence: CAISEVIDQNTEAFF. In DNA, the CDR3 is TGTGCCATCAGTGAGGTCATCGACCAGAACACTGAAGCTTTCTTT.

The rearrangement uses TRBV7-8 and TRBJ2-1, with 8 bases matching TRBD2. V was clipped by 3 bases and J by 5 bases; unmatched bases: 0. Germline assignment: CDR1 SGHVS and CDR2 FQNEAQ. The CDR3 has 13 amino acids. The CDR3 DNA sequence: TGTGCCAGCAGCTTGGGACTAGACAATGAGCAGTTCTTC. Protein sequence: CASSLGLDNEQFF.

The chain has TRBV7-9 and TRBJ1-1, with 9 nucleotides matching TRBD1. Per germline, CDR1 SEHNR and CDR2 FQNEAQ (reference sequence). With V trimmed by 5 bases and J by 2 bases, 6 bases remained unmatched. This CDR3 has 15 amino acids. CDR3 region: CASSTTQGANTEAFF. The DNA for the CDR3 is TGTGCCAGCAGCACAACACAGGGGGCTAACACTGAAGCTTTCTTT.

This sequence joins TRBV6-1 and TRBJ2-5; D remains ambiguous. V was shortened by 3 bases and J by 0 bases, with 8 bases between the two germline ends. The CDR3 runs to 14 residues. Germline V gives CDR1 MNHNS, CDR2 SASEGT. CDR3 region: CASSDRHYQETQYF. Here the CDR3 DNA reads TGTGCCAGCAGTGATCGGCACTACCAAGAGACCCAGTACTTC.